These 8 T cell receptor beta chains were sequenced from one sample in a study of neurological immune-mediated disorders. TCRdb independently ran MiXCR on the 5' RACE reads; one entry per CDR3 protein. This table has 90,000 to 100,000 distinct CDR3 sequences, roughly 4% appearing once. Sequencing was carried out using PBMCs. The receptors were gathered from a woman aged 18-35 years with multiple sclerosis.

At least ten counts were recorded for this clonotype. This chain links TRBV6-5 with TRBJ1-3; 7 bases agree with TRBD1. This CDR3 has 14 amino acids. V shed 2 bases, J shed 4 bases, and the junction held 2 bases outside the gene matches. CDR1 and CDR2 (germline): MNHEY, SVGAGI. For the CDR3, the DNA is TGTGCCAGCAGTTACGCGGACAGGGGAAACACCATATATTTT. Amino acids: CASSYADRGNTIYF.

Ten or more counts support this clonotype. The chain carries TRBV12-3 or TRBV12-4 and TRBJ2-1; D gene uncertain. The CDR3 sequence is 13 residues long. Trimming removed 6 bases from V and 2 bases from J, with 8 bases in between. CDR3 in amino acids: CASSYLAYNEQFF. The CDR3 nucleotides read TGTGCCAGCAGCTATCTGGCCTACAATGAGCAGTTCTTC.

This clonotype occurred many times. This rearrangement joins TRBV5-6 to TRBJ1-2, with D perhaps TRBD1 (6 bases). Germline loops: CDR1 SGHDT, CDR2 YYEEEE. The CDR3 contains 13 residues. Trimming removed 3 bases at V and 8 bases at J, with 14 bases between. Written as DNA, the CDR3 is TGTGCCAGCAGCTACACCGGGACATCGGGCTACACCTTC. It yields the protein CASSYTGTSGYTF.

The sample holds a few counts of this clonotype. The chain links TRBV7-8 to TRBJ2-7; D gene unclear. CDR3 length equals 14 residues. The germline V gene encodes CDR1 SGHVS and CDR2 FQNEAQ. The V gene lost 1 base and the J gene lost 1 base, with 8 bases spanning the gap. This chain's CDR3 is CASSLEGYSYEQYF. CDR3 in DNA: TGTGCCAGCAGCTTAGAAGGATATTCCTACGAGCAGTACTTC.

This clonotype was seen ten or more times. The rearrangement links TRBV12-5 to TRBJ2-7; TRBD1 matches 9 bases. CDR3 size: 13 residues. V lost 6 bases, J lost 5 bases, and 5 bases stayed unmatched. CDR1 LGHNT and CDR2 FRNRAP come from the germline V gene. CDR3 loop: CASGLGTGNEQYF. In DNA, the CDR3 is TGTGCTAGTGGCCTCGGGACAGGGAACGAGCAGTACTTC.

This clonotype was seen a few times. Being one base from a much bigger clone, this may be a read error. The J gene is TRBJ2-7, the V gene TRBV25-1; no reliable D call. Germline V gene sequence: CDR1 MGHDK, CDR2 SYGVNS. This CDR3 is built from 12 residues. The CDR3 region has the DNA TGTGACAGCAGTGGCAGGTTTTTCGAGCAGTACTTC. Protein sequence: CDSSGRFFEQYF.

Many counts were recorded for this clonotype. DNA for the CDR3: TGTGCCAGCGGCCGGAGCACTGAAGCTTTCTTT. This translates into CASGRSTEAFF. The rearrangement uses TRBV6-5 and TRBJ1-1; D is ambiguous. CDR3 length: 11 amino acids. Germline CDR1 is MNHEY and CDR2 is SVGAGI. Trimming left V 8 bases short and J 4 bases short, with 8 bases between.

This clonotype occurred many times. The genes are TRBV5-1 and TRBJ1-1; no clear D gene. In germline, CDR1 is SGHRS, CDR2 YFSETQ. V was pared by 3 bases and J by 8 bases, with 11 bases between. CDR3 length equals 12 residues. The CDR3 reads CASSSGRGEAFF. The CDR3 DNA reads TGCGCCAGCAGCTCCGGGCGGGGAGAAGCTTTCTTT.